This T cell receptor beta chain was profiled in a study of blood T cell repertoires in COVID-19. How the authors handled the data: Reference gene primer amplification in the assay estimated nucleated cell counts. The method was immunoSEQ multiplex PCR; TCRdb's version includes in-frame clones alone and lacks a portion of them. The V and J calls and clone size come from that table; D and trimming were worked out from the DNA. The sample consists of some 400,000 clones, 70% to 90% of them appearing once. The CDR3 is made up of 15 amino acids. V shed 6 bases, J shed 3 bases, and the junction held 4 bases outside the gene matches. Germline V lookup: CDR1 SNHLY, CDR2 FYNNEI.

J is TRBJ2-2 and V is TRBV2; 10 bases align to TRBD2. This clonotype was obtained from a woman under 40 with COVID-19, enrolled during active disease. Material for sequencing was peripheral blood. The CDR3: CASRGGLADTGELFF. The CDR3 bases are TGTGCCAGCAGGGGAGGACTAGCGGACACCGGGGAGCTGTTTTTT.